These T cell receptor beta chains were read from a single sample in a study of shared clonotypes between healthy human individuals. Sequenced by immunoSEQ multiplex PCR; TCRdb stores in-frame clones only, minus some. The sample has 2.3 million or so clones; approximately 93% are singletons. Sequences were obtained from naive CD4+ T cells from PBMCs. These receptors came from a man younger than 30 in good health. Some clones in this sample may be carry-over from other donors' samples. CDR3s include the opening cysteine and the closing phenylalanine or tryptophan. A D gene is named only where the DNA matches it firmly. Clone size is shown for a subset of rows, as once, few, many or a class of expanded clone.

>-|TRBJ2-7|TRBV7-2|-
CASSSFVREQYF
TGTGCCAGCAGCTCCTTCGTGAGGGAGCAGTACTTC
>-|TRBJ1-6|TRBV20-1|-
CSARGSPLHF
TGCAGTGCCCGTGGATCACCCCTCCACTTT
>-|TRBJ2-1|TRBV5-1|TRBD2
CASSLVAGLTNEQFF
TGCGCCAGCAGCTTGGTAGCGGGGCTGACCAATGAGCAGTTCTTC
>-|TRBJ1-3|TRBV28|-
CASRLDGGRSGNTIYF
TGTGCCAGCAGACTAGACGGGGGCCGATCTGGAAACACCATATATTTT
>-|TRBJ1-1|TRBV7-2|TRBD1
CASSSDRGRPEAFF
TGTGCCAGCAGCTCGGACAGGGGGCGTCCTGAAGCTTTCTTT
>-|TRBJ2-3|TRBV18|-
CASSPGWGTDTQYF
TGTGCCAGCTCACCAGGTTGGGGCACAGATACGCAGTATTTT
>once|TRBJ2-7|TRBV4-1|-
CASSQASAVSYEQYF
TGCGCCAGCAGCCAAGCCTCAGCGGTATCCTACGAGCAGTACTTC
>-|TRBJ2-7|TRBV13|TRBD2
CASRYTGTTPYEQYF
TGTGCCAGCAGATATACCGGGACTACTCCTTACGAGCAGTACTTC
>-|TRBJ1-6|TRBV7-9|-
CASSSLGGWDSPLHF
TGTGCCAGCAGCTCCCTGGGGGGTTGGGATTCACCCCTCCACTTT
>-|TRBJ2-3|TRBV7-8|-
CASSPRSSTDTQYF
TGTGCCAGCAGCCCCAGATCTAGCACAGATACGCAGTATTTT
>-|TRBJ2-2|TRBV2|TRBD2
CASSPGTSRTGELFF
TGTGCCAGCAGTCCCGGGACTAGCCGAACCGGGGAGCTGTTTTTT
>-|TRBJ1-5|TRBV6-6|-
CASSYSLSAQPQHF
TGTGCCAGCAGTTACTCGTTGTCGGCTCAGCCCCAGCATTTT
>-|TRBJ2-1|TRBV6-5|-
CASREYNEQFF
TGTGCCAGCAGGGAGTACAATGAGCAGTTCTTC
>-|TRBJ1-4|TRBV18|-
CASSPNAGGHLEKLFF
TGTGCCAGCTCACCAAACGCTGGGGGCCATCTTGAAAAACTGTTTTTT
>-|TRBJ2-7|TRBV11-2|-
CASSRSAKTGQYF
TGTGCCAGCAGCCGTTCCGCGAAGACAGGGCAGTACTTC
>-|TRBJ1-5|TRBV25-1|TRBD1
CASSESGTGDSNQPQHF
TGTGCCAGCAGTGAATCAGGGACAGGGGATAGCAATCAGCCCCAGCATTTT
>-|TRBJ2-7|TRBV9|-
CASSVSGTLFNEQYF
TGTGCCAGCAGCGTATCCGGGACTCTTTTTAACGAGCAGTACTTC
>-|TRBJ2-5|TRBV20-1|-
CSAGQQETQYF
TGCAGTGCTGGACAGCAAGAGACCCAGTACTTC
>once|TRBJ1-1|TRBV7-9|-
CASSLAGTFEAFF
TGTGCCAGCAGCTTAGCTGGGACATTTGAAGCTTTCTTT
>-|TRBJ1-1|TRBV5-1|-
CASRPGENTEAFF
TGCGCCAGCAGGCCGGGCGAGAACACTGAAGCTTTCTTT
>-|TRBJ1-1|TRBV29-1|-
CSVMGRANTEAFF
TGCAGCGTTATGGGACGGGCGAACACTGAAGCTTTCTTT
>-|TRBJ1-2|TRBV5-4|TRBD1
CASSAGTAVGYTF
TGTGCCAGCAGCGCCGGGACAGCAGTCGGCTACACCTTC
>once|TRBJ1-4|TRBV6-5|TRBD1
CASSYEGQGVEKLFF
TGTGCCAGCAGTTACGAAGGACAGGGTGTTGAAAAACTGTTTTTT
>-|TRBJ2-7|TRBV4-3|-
CASSQRYLSEQYF
TGCGCCAGCAGCCAACGTTACCTTTCCGAGCAGTACTTC
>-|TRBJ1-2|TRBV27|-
CASSPGRGYTF
TGTGCCAGCAGTCCCGGACGGGGCTACACCTTC
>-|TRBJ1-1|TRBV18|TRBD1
CASSPPGRGDWAFF
TGTGCCAGCTCACCACCGGGCAGGGGGGACTGGGCTTTCTTT
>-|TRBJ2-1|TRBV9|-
CASSVVSGSYNEQFF
TGTGCCAGCAGCGTAGTCAGCGGCTCCTACAATGAGCAGTTCTTC
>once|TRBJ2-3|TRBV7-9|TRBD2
CASRAGESTSTDTQYF
TGTGCAAGCAGAGCGGGAGAGTCCACCAGCACAGATACGCAGTATTTT
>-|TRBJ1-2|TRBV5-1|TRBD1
CASSSGQGSVGGYTF
TGCGCCAGCAGCTCTGGACAGGGGAGTGTCGGCGGCTACACCTTC
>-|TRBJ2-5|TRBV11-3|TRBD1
CASSPRQGGTQYF
TGTGCCAGCAGCCCCCGACAGGGTGGGACCCAGTACTTC
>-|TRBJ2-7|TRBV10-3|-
CAISEAGRTGTIISYEQYF
TGTGCCATCAGTGAGGCGGGGAGAACAGGGACAATCATTAGCTACGAGCAGTACTTC
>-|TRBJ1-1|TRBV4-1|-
CASSQFDRFATEAFF
TGCGCCAGCAGCCAATTCGACAGGTTCGCCACTGAAGCTTTCTTT
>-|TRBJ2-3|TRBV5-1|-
CASSLVADTQYF
TGCGCCAGCAGCTTGGTAGCGGATACGCAGTATTTT
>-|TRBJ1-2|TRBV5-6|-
CASSLWGLSHYGYTF
TGTGCCAGCAGCTTGTGGGGGTTGTCCCACTATGGCTACACCTTC
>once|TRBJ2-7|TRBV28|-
CASSSPSGSEQYF
TGTGCCAGCAGTTCCCCCAGTGGATCCGAGCAGTACTTC
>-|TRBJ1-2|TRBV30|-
CAGPRVPYGYTF
TGTGCCGGTCCCAGGGTTCCCTATGGCTACACCTTC
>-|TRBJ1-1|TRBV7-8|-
CASSLVVNTEAFF
TGTGCCAGCAGCTTAGTTGTGAACACTGAAGCTTTCTTT
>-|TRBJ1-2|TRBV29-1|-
CSVVGTVANYGYTF
TGCAGCGTAGTAGGGACGGTTGCTAACTATGGCTACACCTTC